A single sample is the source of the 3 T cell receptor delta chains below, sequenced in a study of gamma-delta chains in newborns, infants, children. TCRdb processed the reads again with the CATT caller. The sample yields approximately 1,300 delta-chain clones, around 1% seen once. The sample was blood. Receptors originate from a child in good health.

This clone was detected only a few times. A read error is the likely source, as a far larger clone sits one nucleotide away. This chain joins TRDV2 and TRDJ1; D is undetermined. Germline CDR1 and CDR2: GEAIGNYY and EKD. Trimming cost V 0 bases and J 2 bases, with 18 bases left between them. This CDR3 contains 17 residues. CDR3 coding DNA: TGTGCCTGTGACACCTTTACATCACCCGGGGTGACCGATAAACTCATCTTT. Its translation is CACDTFTSPGVTDKLIF.

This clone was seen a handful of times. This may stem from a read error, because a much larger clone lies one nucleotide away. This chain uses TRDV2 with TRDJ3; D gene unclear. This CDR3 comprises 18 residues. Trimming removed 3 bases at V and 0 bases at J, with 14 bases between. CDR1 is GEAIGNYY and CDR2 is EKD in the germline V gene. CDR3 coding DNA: TGTGCCTGTGACTCGGTAGCTGGATCCTCCTGGGACACCCGACAGATGTTTTTC. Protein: CACDSVAGSSWDTRQMFF.

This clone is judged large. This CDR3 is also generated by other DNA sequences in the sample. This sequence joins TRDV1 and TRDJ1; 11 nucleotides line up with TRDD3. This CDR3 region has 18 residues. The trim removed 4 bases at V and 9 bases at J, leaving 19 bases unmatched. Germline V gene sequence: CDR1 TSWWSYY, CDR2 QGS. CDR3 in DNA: TGTGCTCTTGGGGTCTCGCTACGTGGGGGATACGAGGTACGTGAACTCATCTTT. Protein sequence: CALGVSLRGGYEVRELIF.